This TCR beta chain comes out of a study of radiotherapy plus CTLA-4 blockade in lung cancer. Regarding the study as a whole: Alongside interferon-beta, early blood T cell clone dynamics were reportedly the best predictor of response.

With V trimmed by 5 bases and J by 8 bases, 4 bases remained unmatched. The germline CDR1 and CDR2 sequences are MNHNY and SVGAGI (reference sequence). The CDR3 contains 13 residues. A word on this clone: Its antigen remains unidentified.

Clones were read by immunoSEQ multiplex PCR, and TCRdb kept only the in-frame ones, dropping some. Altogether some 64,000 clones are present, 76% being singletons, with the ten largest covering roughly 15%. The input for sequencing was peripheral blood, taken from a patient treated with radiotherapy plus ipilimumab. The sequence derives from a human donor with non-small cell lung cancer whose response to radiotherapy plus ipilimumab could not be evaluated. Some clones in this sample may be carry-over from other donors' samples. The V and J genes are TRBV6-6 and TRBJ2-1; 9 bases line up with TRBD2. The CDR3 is CASSRGLAYEQFF. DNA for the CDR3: TGTGCCAGCAGTCGGGGACTAGCTTATGAGCAGTTCTTC.